These T cell receptor beta chains were read from a single sample in a study of blood T cell repertoires in COVID-19. Data came from immunoSEQ multiplex PCR; TCRdb stores just in-frame clones and leaves some out. The sample has 400,000 or so clones, about 90% seen once. The material sequenced was PBMCs or T cells enriched from blood (not recorded which). The receptors originated from a man aged 18 to 30 who had recovered from COVID-19. Both conserved end residues are part of each CDR3. A D gene is named only where the DNA matches it firmly. Clone size is not always given. Where it is, it says once, few, many or a class for expanded clones.

V,D,length,size,J,CDR3,DNA
TRBV6-4,-,13,-,TRBJ2-7,CASRDFGSYEQYF,TGTGCCAGCCGGGACTTCGGCTCCTACGAGCAGTACTTC
TRBV5-1,TRBD1,16,once,TRBJ1-1,CASSLALGQLNTEAFF,TGCGCCAGCAGCTTGGCCTTGGGACAGTTGAACACTGAAGCTTTCTTT
TRBV6-5,TRBD2,15,-,TRBJ2-1,CASSSPSGRRNEQFF,TGTGCCAGCAGTTCTCCTAGCGGGAGGAGGAATGAGCAGTTCTTC
TRBV10-2,TRBD1,17,-,TRBJ1-4,CASSSQGKTATNEKLFF,TGCGCCAGCAGTTCACAGGGGAAGACTGCAACTAATGAAAAACTGTTTTTT
TRBV5-1,-,15,once,TRBJ2-1,CASSLKPRERNEQFF,TGCGCCAGCAGCTTGAAACCCCGGGAGAGGAATGAGCAGTTCTTC
TRBV29-1,-,13,-,TRBJ2-1,CSVDGQGSNEQFF,TGCAGCGTTGATGGGCAGGGCAGTAATGAGCAGTTCTTC
TRBV2,TRBD1,14,-,TRBJ1-4,CASSLDRGNEKLFF,TGTGCCAGCAGTTTAGACAGGGGTAATGAAAAACTGTTTTTT
TRBV4-1,-,14,few,TRBJ2-5,CASSQESTGLIQYF,TGCGCCAGCAGCCAAGAGTCCACGGGTTTGATCCAGTACTTC
TRBV9,TRBD2,14,-,TRBJ2-1,CASSGAGLANEQFF,TGTGCCAGCAGCGGTGCGGGACTAGCGAATGAGCAGTTCTTC
TRBV30,TRBD2,14,once,TRBJ2-1,CAWSEREEGDEQFF,TGTGCCTGGAGTGAGCGGGAGGAGGGCGATGAGCAGTTCTTC
TRBV3-1/TRBV3-2,TRBD2,15,-,TRBJ2-2,CASSRRSGGSWELFF,TGTGCCAGCAGCCGGCGAAGCGGGGGTTCCTGGGAGCTGTTTTTT
TRBV9,TRBD1,15,-,TRBJ1-5,CASSASGTVNQPQHF,TGTGCCAGCAGCGCTTCCGGGACAGTCAATCAGCCCCAGCATTTT
TRBV6-5,TRBD1,15,-,TRBJ1-2,CASSPQPGQGYGYTF,TGTGCCAGCAGTCCACAACCGGGACAGGGATACGGCTACACCTTC
TRBV6-2/TRBV6-3,-,15,-,TRBJ1-5,CASSYGAGLIQPQHF,TGTGCCAGCAGTTACGGGGCAGGGTTAATTCAGCCCCAGCATTTT
TRBV15,-,15,-,TRBJ1-3,CATSRKPSSGNTIYF,TGTGCCACCAGCAGGAAACCGAGCTCTGGAAACACCATATATTTT
TRBV18,TRBD2,15,-,TRBJ2-7,CASSPAAGAGGEQYF,TGTGCCAGCTCACCAGCGGCGGGAGCAGGCGGCGAGCAGTACTTC
TRBV6-5,-,12,-,TRBJ1-4,CASSHDREKLFF,TGTGCCAGCAGCCACGACAGGGAAAAACTGTTTTTT
TRBV9,TRBD2,15,few,TRBJ2-7,CASSVVASGSNEQYF,TGTGCCAGCAGCGTAGTCGCCAGCGGGAGCAACGAGCAGTACTTC
TRBV2,-,14,-,TRBJ2-1,CASSVTGDYNEQFF,TGTGCCAGCAGTGTGACAGGAGACTACAATGAGCAGTTCTTC
TRBV3-1/TRBV3-2,-,15,-,TRBJ2-2,CASSQGAALTGELFF,TGTGCCAGCAGCCAAGGGGCAGCCCTCACCGGGGAGCTGTTTTTT